These 21 T cell receptor beta chains were all obtained from the same sample, sequenced in a study of CD8 T cells in ankylosing spondylitis. TCRdb reprocessed the 5' RACE reads with MiXCR, giving one entry per CDR3 protein. There are about 400,000 distinct CDR3 sequences in the sample; roughly 20% occur only once, and roughly 13% lies in the top ten. Sequenced sample: blood, either unsorted or a sorted T cell fraction (not recorded which). The receptors originated from a male donor with ankylosing spondylitis or in good health (not recorded which).

Many counts were recorded for this clonotype. This chain's CDR3 is CSARGGLGGEQFF. As DNA, the CDR3 is TGCAGTGCTAGAGGGGGACTGGGCGGTGAGCAGTTCTTC. The rearrangement uses TRBV20-1 and TRBJ2-1; tentatively, D is TRBD2 (6 bases). V was shortened by 1 base and J by 9 bases, with 13 bases between the two germline ends. From germline, CDR1 is DFQATT and CDR2 SNEGSKA (reference sequence). This CDR3 contains 13 residues.

This clonotype came up a few times. The V call is TRBV6-1, the J call TRBJ2-1, with D maybe TRBD2 (5 bases). Trimming took 10 bases from V and 5 from J, leaving 15 bases between them. CDR1 and CDR2 from the germline V gene are MNHNS and SASEGT. The CDR3 spans 13 residues. The CDR3 bases are TGTGCCACTTCGGTGAGGGTCAACAATGAGCAGTTCTTC. Translation: CATSVRVNNEQFF.

This chain uses TRBV19 with TRBJ2-5; D unresolved. The germline V and J ends were trimmed by 3 bases and 5 bases, with 10 bases remaining between them. The CDR3 length is 13 residues. Germline-derived CDR1 and CDR2 are LNHDA and SQIVND (reference sequence). The CDR3 DNA sequence: TGTGCCAGTAGTATCCACACTGCGGAGACCCAGTACTTC. This gives the protein CASSIHTAETQYF.

A few counts support this clonotype. The gene calls are TRBV7-3 and TRBJ2-3; D may be TRBD2 (7 bases). V was pared by 4 bases and J by 6 bases, with 14 bases between. This CDR3 is built from 14 residues. Germline V gives CDR1 SGHTA, CDR2 FQGTGA. Here the CDR3 reads CASSSAGGQDTQYF. CDR3 nucleotide sequence: TGTGCCAGCAGCTCAGCCGGGGGGCAGGATACGCAGTATTTT.

This chain joins TRBV27 and TRBJ2-2; 12 nucleotides match TRBD2. Germline CDR1 reads MNHEY; CDR2 reads SMNVEV (reference sequence). CDR3 length: 16 amino acids. J lost 4 bases, V lost 6 bases, and 6 bases had no gene match. The CDR3 DNA follows: TGTGCCAGCAGGCCCCCTAGCGGGGGGGCCACCGGGGAGCTGTTTTTT. Its translation is CASRPPSGGATGELFF.

The chain links TRBV20-1 to TRBJ2-7; D not resolved. CDR1 and CDR2 from the germline V gene are DFQATT and SNEGSKA (reference sequence). CDR3 length: 13 residues. V lost 1 base to trimming and J lost 3 bases, with 10 bases between them. Here the CDR3 reads CSARVTANYEQYF. As DNA, the CDR3 is TGCAGTGCTAGAGTCACAGCCAACTACGAGCAGTACTTC.

The V gene is TRBV12-3 or TRBV12-4, the J gene TRBJ1-6; TRBD1 aligns across 9 bases. V lost 6 bases, J lost 8 bases, and 8 bases stayed unmatched. CDR3 length equals 15 residues. CDR3 nucleotide sequence: TGTGCCAGCAGCACAGGACAGGGGTACTATTCACCCCTCCACTTT. It is translated as CASSTGQGYYSPLHF.

This clonotype was seen more than once but under ten times. The gene calls are TRBV12-3 or TRBV12-4 and TRBJ2-7; 7 bases are a match to TRBD1. The CDR3 consists of 16 residues. V dropped 6 bases and J dropped 2; count of bases not matched to a gene: 13. The CDR3, as DNA: TGTGCCAGCAGCACTTGGGCCACAGGGGACACCTACGAGCAGTACTTC. Amino acid sequence: CASSTWATGDTYEQYF.

This clonotype has only one observation. This sequence joins TRBV3-1 and TRBJ2-3; D perhaps matches TRBD2 (6 bases). The CDR3 contains 13 residues. Germline CDR1 reads LGHDT; CDR2 reads YNNKEL (reference sequence). V was shortened by 5 bases and J by 6 bases, with 12 bases between the two germline ends. CDR3 bases: TGTGCCAGCAGCGAGGGACTTCCGGATACGCAGTATTTT. It encodes CASSEGLPDTQYF.

V is TRBV7-8 and J is TRBJ2-7; D not resolved. The CDR3 has 13 residues. CDR1 SGHVS and CDR2 FQNEAQ come from the germline V gene. V gave up 0 bases and J gave up 3 bases, with 6 bases separating them. CDR3 amino acids: CASSLASIYEQYF. The CDR3 DNA sequence: TGTGCCAGCAGCTTAGCTAGTATCTACGAGCAGTACTTC. The variable domain in full, completed from reference TRBV7-8 and TRBJ2-7, reads GAGVSQSPRYKVAKRGQDVALRCDPISGHVSLFWYQQALGQGPEFLTYFQNEAQLDKSGLPSDRFFAERPEGSVSTLKIQRTQQEDSAVYLCASSLASIYEQYFGPGTRLTVT.

The V gene is TRBV6-2 or TRBV6-3, the J gene TRBJ2-5, with D perhaps given as TRBD1 or TRBD2 (5 bases each). This CDR3 region has 15 residues. Deletions cut 7 bases from V and 1 base from J, with 16 bases between. Germline CDR1 reads MNHEY; CDR2 reads SVGEGT. The DNA for the CDR3 is TGTGCCAGCACCCTCCCACGGGACGGCCAAGAGACCCAGTACTTC. Translating gives CASTLPRDGQETQYF.

DNA for the CDR3: TGCGCCAGCAGCCAAGATGAGGGATTCCCCCAGTACTTC. Protein product: CASSQDEGFPQYF. V and J are TRBV4-1 and TRBJ2-5; tentative D call: TRBD2 (5 bases). Germline loops: CDR1 MGHRA, CDR2 YSYEKL. The CDR3 covers 13 residues. V lost 0 bases and J 9 bases, leaving 11 bases between the germline ends.

The chain links TRBV19 to TRBJ2-1; possible D gene TRBD1, 6 bases. Germline-derived CDR1 and CDR2 are LNHDA and SQIVND (reference sequence). This CDR3 is built from 16 residues. The germline V and J ends were trimmed by 3 bases and 7 bases, with 19 bases remaining between them. In nucleotides, the CDR3 is TGTGCCAGTAGTATGGGGGACACCCTTTGGATTAATGAGCAGTTCTTC. This codes for CASSMGDTLWINEQFF.

V usage is TRBV12-3 or TRBV12-4 and J usage is TRBJ2-6; D is undetermined. The V gene lost 7 bases and the J gene lost 0 bases, with 7 bases spanning the gap. This CDR3 has 14 amino acids. The CDR3 region has the DNA TGTGCCAGCACCCAGAACTCTGGGGCCAACGTCCTGACTTTC. Its translation is CASTQNSGANVLTF.

The table lists this clonotype with a few counts. The chain combines TRBV10-2 with TRBJ2-1; D gene unclear. V lost 4 bases and J lost 7, with 14 bases in between. Germline CDR1 reads WSHSY; CDR2 reads SAAADI. The CDR3 is made up of 14 amino acids. The CDR3 sequence is CASSVGKSINEQFF. CDR3 coding DNA: TGCGCCAGCAGTGTGGGGAAGTCCATTAATGAGCAGTTCTTC.

This clonotype was seen ten or more times. The DNA of the CDR3 is TGTGCCAGCAGTTTGGGGCAGGGGTATCGCGGCACAGATACGCAGTATTTT. This codes for CASSLGQGYRGTDTQYF. The rearrangement joins TRBV12-3 or TRBV12-4 to TRBJ2-3; D is possibly TRBD1 (6 bases). This CDR3 contains 17 residues. V lost 3 bases and J lost 1, with 17 bases in between.

This sequence joins TRBV18 and TRBJ2-1; 11 bases agree with TRBD1. The CDR3 covers 16 residues. Germline V gives CDR1 KGHSH, CDR2 LQKENI. With V trimmed by 2 bases and J by 3 bases, 3 bases remained unmatched. The CDR3 nucleotides read TGTGCCAGCTCACCAACCGGGACAGGGGGCTACAATGAGCAGTTCTTC. Protein: CASSPTGTGGYNEQFF.

The rearrangement links TRBV7-9 to TRBJ1-2; D is unresolved. The germline V and J ends were trimmed by 3 bases and 4 bases, with 9 bases remaining between them. Germline CDR1 reads SEHNR; CDR2 reads FQNEAQ (reference sequence). CDR3 length: 13 amino acids. The CDR3 coding sequence is TGTGCCAGCAGCTTGGGGATGATCTATGGCTACACCTTC. Its translation: CASSLGMIYGYTF.

This sequence joins TRBV7-9 and TRBJ2-3; tentatively, D is TRBD2 (6 bases). The CDR3 loop spans 14 amino acids. The ends were cut back, 3 bases at V and 5 bases at J, with 12 bases in the middle. Germline CDR1 reads SEHNR; CDR2 reads FQNEAQ (reference sequence). The CDR3 protein is CASSFFGGRDTQYF. In DNA form, the CDR3 reads TGTGCCAGCAGCTTCTTCGGAGGGAGAGATACGCAGTATTTT. Combining the CDR3 with reference TRBV7-9 and TRBJ2-3 gives the whole variable domain DTGVSQNPRHKITKRGQNVTFRCDPISEHNRLYWYRQTLGQGPEFLTYFQNEAQLEKSRLLSDRFSAERPKGSFSTLEIQRTEQGDSAMYLCASSFFGGRDTQYFGPGTRLTVL.

The chain is built from TRBV6-2 or TRBV6-3 and TRBJ2-1; D ambiguous. Trimming removed 5 bases at V and 8 bases at J, with 10 bases between. Germline V gene data show CDR1 as MNHEY and CDR2 as SVGEGT. CDR3 length: 12 amino acids. The CDR3 coding sequence is TGTGCCAGCAGTCTTAGCTCCCATGAGCAGTTCTTC. It yields the protein CASSLSSHEQFF.

The genes are TRBV14 and TRBJ2-1, with 8 bases fitting TRBD1. V was clipped by 3 bases and J by 3 bases; unmatched bases: 4. CDR1 is SGHDN, CDR2 FVKESK, per germline. This CDR3 has 15 residues. In DNA, the CDR3 is TGTGCCAGCAGCCAGGACAGGGAATACTACAATGAGCAGTTCTTC. It translates to CASSQDREYYNEQFF. The full variable domain, rest sourced from reference TRBV14 and TRBJ2-1, is EAGVTQFPSHSVIEKGQTVTLRCDPISGHDNLYWYRRVMGKEIKFLLHFVKESKQDESGMPNNRFLAERTGGTYSTLKVQPAELEDSGVYFCASSQDREYYNEQFFGPGTRLTVL.